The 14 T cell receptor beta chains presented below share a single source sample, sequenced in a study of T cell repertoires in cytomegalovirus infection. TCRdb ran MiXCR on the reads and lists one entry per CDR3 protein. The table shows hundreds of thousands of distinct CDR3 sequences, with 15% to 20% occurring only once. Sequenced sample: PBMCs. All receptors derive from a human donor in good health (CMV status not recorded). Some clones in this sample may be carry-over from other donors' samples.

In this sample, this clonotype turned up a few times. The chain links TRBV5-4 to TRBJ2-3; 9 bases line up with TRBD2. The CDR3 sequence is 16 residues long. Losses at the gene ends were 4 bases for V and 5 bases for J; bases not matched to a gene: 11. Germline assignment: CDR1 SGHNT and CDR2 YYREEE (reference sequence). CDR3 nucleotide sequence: TGTGCCAGCAGCCGGAGGATAGCGGGAGAAGGAGATACGCAGTATTTT. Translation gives CASSRRIAGEGDTQYF.

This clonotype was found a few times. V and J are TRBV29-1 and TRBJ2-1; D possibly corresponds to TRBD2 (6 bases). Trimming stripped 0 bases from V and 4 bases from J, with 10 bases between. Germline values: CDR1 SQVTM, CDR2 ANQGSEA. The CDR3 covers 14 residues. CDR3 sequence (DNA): TGCAGCGTTGAAGAGCGGGGACTTTACAATGAGCAGTTCTTC. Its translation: CSVEERGLYNEQFF.

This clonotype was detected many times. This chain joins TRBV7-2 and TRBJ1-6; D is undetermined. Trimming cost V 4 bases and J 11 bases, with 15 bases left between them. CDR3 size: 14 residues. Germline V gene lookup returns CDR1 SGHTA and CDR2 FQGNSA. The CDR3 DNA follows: TGTGCCAGCAGCTCCCGAGCCCTTGACACACCCCTCCACTTT. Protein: CASSSRALDTPLHF.

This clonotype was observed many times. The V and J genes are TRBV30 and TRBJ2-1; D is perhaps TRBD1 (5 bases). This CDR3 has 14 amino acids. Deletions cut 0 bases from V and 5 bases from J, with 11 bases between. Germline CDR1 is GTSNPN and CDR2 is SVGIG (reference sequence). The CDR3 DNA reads TGTGCCTGGAGTGTACGACAGCCCGACAATGAGCAGTTCTTC. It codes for CAWSVRQPDNEQFF.

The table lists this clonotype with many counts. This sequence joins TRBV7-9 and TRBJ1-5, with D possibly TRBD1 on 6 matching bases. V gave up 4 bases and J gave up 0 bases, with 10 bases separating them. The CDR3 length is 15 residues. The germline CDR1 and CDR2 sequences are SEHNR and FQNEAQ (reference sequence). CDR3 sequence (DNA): TGTGCCAGCAGCTCGGACAGAATTAGCAATCAGCCCCAGCATTTT. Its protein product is CASSSDRISNQPQHF.

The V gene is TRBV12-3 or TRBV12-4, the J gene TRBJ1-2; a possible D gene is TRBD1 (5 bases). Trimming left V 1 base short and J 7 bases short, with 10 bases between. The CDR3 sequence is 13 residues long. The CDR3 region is CASSLGQMSGYTF. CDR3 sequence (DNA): TGTGCCAGCAGTTTAGGACAGATGAGTGGCTACACCTTC.

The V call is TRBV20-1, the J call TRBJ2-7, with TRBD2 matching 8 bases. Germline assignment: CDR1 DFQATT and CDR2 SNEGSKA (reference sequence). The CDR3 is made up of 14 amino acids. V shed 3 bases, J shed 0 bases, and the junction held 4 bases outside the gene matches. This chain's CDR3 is CSAREGTSSYEQYF. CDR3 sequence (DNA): TGCAGTGCTAGGGAAGGGACTAGCTCCTACGAGCAGTACTTC.

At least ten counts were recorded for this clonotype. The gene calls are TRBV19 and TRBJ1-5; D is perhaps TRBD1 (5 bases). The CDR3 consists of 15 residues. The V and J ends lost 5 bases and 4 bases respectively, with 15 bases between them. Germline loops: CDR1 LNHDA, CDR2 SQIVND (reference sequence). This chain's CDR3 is CASSVTLGGNQPQHF. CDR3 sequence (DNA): TGTGCCAGTAGTGTTACCCTGGGGGGTAATCAGCCCCAGCATTTT.

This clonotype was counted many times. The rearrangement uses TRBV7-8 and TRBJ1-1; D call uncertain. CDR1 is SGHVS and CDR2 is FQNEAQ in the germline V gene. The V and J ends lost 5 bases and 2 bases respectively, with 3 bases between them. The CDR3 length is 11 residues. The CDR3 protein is CASSGNTEAFF. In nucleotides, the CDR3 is TGTGCCAGCAGCGGCAACACTGAAGCTTTCTTT. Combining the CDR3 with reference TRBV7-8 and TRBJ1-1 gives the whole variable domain GAGVSQSPRYKVAKRGQDVALRCDPISGHVSLFWYQQALGQGPEFLTYFQNEAQLDKSGLPSDRFFAERPEGSVSTLKIQRTQQEDSAVYLCASSGNTEAFFGQGTRLTVV.

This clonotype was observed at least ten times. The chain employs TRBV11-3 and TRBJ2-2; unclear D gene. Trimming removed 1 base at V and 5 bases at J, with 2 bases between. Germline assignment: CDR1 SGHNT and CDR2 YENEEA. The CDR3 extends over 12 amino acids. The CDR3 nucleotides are TGTGCCAGCAGCTTAGTTACCGGGGAGCTGTTTTTT. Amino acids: CASSLVTGELFF.

As DNA, the CDR3 is TGCAGTGCTAGAATTAGCGGGAGCGTTAATAATGAGCAGTTCTTC. Protein: CSARISGSVNNEQFF. This rearrangement joins TRBV20-1 to TRBJ2-1, with 9 bases aligning to TRBD2. Germline CDR1 and CDR2: DFQATT and SNEGSKA (reference sequence). Trimming took 2 bases from V and 7 from J; bases not matched to a gene: 9. This CDR3 spans 15 amino acids.

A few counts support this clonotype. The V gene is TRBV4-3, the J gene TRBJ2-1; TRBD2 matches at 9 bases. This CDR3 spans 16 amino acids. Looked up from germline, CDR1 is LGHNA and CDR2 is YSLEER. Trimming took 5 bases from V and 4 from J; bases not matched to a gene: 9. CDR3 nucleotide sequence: TGCGCCAGCAGCGACCAACCTAGCGGGGATTACAATGAGCAGTTCTTC. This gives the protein CASSDQPSGDYNEQFF.

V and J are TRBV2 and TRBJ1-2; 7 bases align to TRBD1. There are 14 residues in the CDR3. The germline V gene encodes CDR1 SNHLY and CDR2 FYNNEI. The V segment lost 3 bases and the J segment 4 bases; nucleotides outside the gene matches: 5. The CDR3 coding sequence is TGTGCCAGCAGTGATAGGGGGCCCCCCTATGGCTACACCTTC. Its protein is CASSDRGPPYGYTF.

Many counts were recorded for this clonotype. The CDR3 is CASSLGLSYEQYF. DNA for the CDR3: TGTGCCAGCAGTCTGGGACTGAGCTACGAGCAGTACTTC. The J gene is TRBJ2-7, the V gene TRBV12-3 or TRBV12-4; D may be TRBD2 (6 bases). The CDR3 length is 13 residues. V lost 5 bases, J lost 3 bases, and 11 bases lay in between.